Each of the 24 T cell receptor beta chains below was sequenced from the same sample in a study of cytomegalovirus exposure and HLA in healthy donors. PCR primers comprised 60 Vbeta and 13 Jbeta primers. Sequenced by immunoSEQ multiplex PCR; TCRdb stores in-frame clones only, minus some. Of fewer than 200,000 clones in the sample, around 80% were seen once. Sequences were obtained from PBMCs. These receptors came from a female donor in good health and CMV-seronegative.

This clone came up once. The rearrangement joins TRBV6-6 to TRBJ2-2; D gene ambiguous. CDR3 length: 12 amino acids. CDR1 MNHNY and CDR2 SVGAGI come from the germline V gene (reference sequence). V was clipped by 2 bases and J by 7 bases, with 5 bases between them. CDR3 residues: CASSYLSGELFF. CDR3 nucleotide sequence: TGTGCCAGCAGTTACCTAAGCGGGGAGCTGTTTTTT.

CDR3 sequence reads: CASSRSNYEQYF. Here the CDR3 DNA reads TGTGCCAGCAGCCGGAGTAACTACGAGCAGTACTTC. The chain employs TRBV7-9 and TRBJ2-5, with D unclear. The end of the DNA fits TRBJ2-7 better, so the J call may be wrong. Germline values: CDR1 SEHNR, CDR2 FQNEAQ (reference sequence). The CDR3 is 12 amino acids.

The chain couples TRBV7-2 to TRBJ1-2, with 10 bases fitting TRBD1. The CDR3 runs 15 residues. The V gene's germline CDR1 is SGHTA and CDR2 FQGNSA. J was trimmed by 6 bases and V by 0 bases; bases with no gene match: 4. The CDR3 sequence: CASSLAVGTGDGYTF. CDR3 coding DNA: TGTGCCAGCAGCTTAGCCGTCGGGACAGGGGATGGCTACACCTTC.

This clone was picked up one time. A read error may account for a junction end that differs from germline. Additional DNA sequences in this sample encode the identical CDR3. This chain links TRBV30 with TRBJ1-1; 12 bases match TRBD1. In germline, CDR1 is GTSNPN, CDR2 SVGIG (reference sequence). The CDR3 runs to 12 residues. DNA of the CDR3: TGTGCCAGGGACAGGGGGCGGACTGAGGCTTTCTTT. It encodes CARDRGRTEAFF. The whole variable domain, remainder taken from reference TRBV30 and TRBJ1-1, is SQTIHQWPATLVQPVGSPLSLECTVEGTSNPNLYWYRQAAGRGLQLLFYSVGIGQISSEVPQNLSASRPQDRQFILSSKKLLLSDSGFYLCARDRGRTEAFFGQGTRLTVV.

This clone was observed once. This chain uses TRBV7-8 with TRBJ2-7; D perhaps matches TRBD1 (6 bases). V shed 2 bases and J shed 0 bases, with 8 bases lying between them. In germline, CDR1 is SGHVS, CDR2 FQNEAQ. The CDR3 is made up of 14 amino acids. DNA of the CDR3: TGTGCCAGCAGCTTAAGGGGGAACTCCTACGAGCAGTACTTC. Protein product: CASSLRGNSYEQYF.

V gene TRBV7-2 combines with J gene TRBJ1-1; tentative D call: TRBD1 (5 bases). V was pared by 1 base and J by 10 bases, with 13 bases between. This CDR3 spans 13 amino acids. Germline lookup yields CDR1 SGHTA and CDR2 FQGNSA. The CDR3 DNA is TGTGCCAGCAGCTTAGAGGCGGGGCCGGGAGCTTTCTTT. Its protein product is CASSLEAGPGAFF.

This chain joins TRBV28 and TRBJ2-7; 10 nucleotides line up with TRBD2. With V trimmed by 7 bases and J by 4 bases, 34 bases remained unmatched. The CDR3 loop spans 23 amino acids. From germline, CDR1 is MDHEN and CDR2 SYDVKM. In DNA form, the CDR3 reads TGTGCCAGCAAAAAAAGAGGGCCTCTGCGTCAAAGGGGGCTAGCGGGAGTTGAGTACGAGCAGTACTTC. This gives the protein CASKKRGPLRQRGLAGVEYEQYF.

The chain links TRBV6-1 to TRBJ1-2; TRBD1 agrees at 9 bases. The CDR3 totals 13 residues. Germline CDR1 reads MNHNS; CDR2 reads SASEGT. The trim removed 2 bases at V and 6 bases at J, leaving 1 base unmatched. In nucleotides, the CDR3 is TGTGCCAGCAGTGAAAGGACAGGGGATGGCTACACCTTC. Encoded protein: CASSERTGDGYTF.

The chain couples TRBV6-5 to TRBJ2-7; the match to TRBD1 covers 8 bases. Germline V gives CDR1 MNHEY, CDR2 SVGAGI. V gave up 5 bases and J gave up 4 bases; unmatched junction bases: 4. The CDR3 loop spans 13 amino acids. The CDR3 DNA follows: TGTGCCAGCAGTGAACAGGGGGGATACGAGCAGTACTTC. Its translation: CASSEQGGYEQYF.

V and J are TRBV11-2 and TRBJ1-1; D is ambiguous. The CDR3 has 13 residues. Looked up from germline, CDR1 is SGHAT and CDR2 is FQNNGV. The V gene lost 5 bases and the J gene lost 4 bases, with 11 bases spanning the gap. The chain's CDR3 is CASSIDLSTEAFF. The DNA of the CDR3 is TGTGCCAGCAGCATCGACTTAAGCACTGAAGCTTTCTTT.

The chain is built from TRBV4-3 and TRBJ1-2; D unresolved. Germline V gene sequence: CDR1 LGHNA, CDR2 YSLEER. The CDR3 extends over 16 amino acids. Trimming removed 0 bases at V and 7 bases at J, with 18 bases between. The CDR3 spells CASSQDSPPVPGGYTF. DNA of the CDR3: TGCGCCAGCAGCCAAGATTCCCCCCCGGTTCCTGGTGGCTACACCTTC.

The chain joins TRBV21-1 to TRBJ2-4; the table gives TRBD1 as D, unverified against the DNA. TRBV21-1 is a pseudogene. The CDR3 has 14 residues. CDR3 nucleotides: TGTGCCAGCAGACTACAGGTGTGGGGAAACAGTCAGTACTTC. This gives the protein CASRLQVWGNSQYF.

This CDR3 reads CAWSPDRGHGYTF. The CDR3 bases are TGTGCCTGGTCGCCGGACAGGGGTCATGGCTACACCTTC. The chain uses TRBV30 and TRBJ1-2; 9 positions match TRBD1. Per the germline V gene, CDR1 is GTSNPN and CDR2 is SVGIG (reference sequence). J lost 6 bases, V lost 5 bases, and 7 bases had no gene match. The CDR3 is made up of 13 amino acids.

This clone has only a few counts. The chain is built from TRBV21-1 and TRBJ2-5; TRBD1, the table's D call, lacks a check against the DNA. TRBV21-1 is deemed a pseudogene. The CDR3 has 17 amino acids. For the CDR3, the DNA is TGTGCCAAGGACAGCCTACCGGGACCCGGGAACGTAGAGACCCAGTACTTC. Its translation is CAKDSLPGPGNVETQYF.

The chain carries TRBV5-6 and TRBJ2-3; D gene uncertain. CDR3 size: 11 residues. V lost 1 base to trimming and J lost 6 bases, with 3 bases between them. Per germline, CDR1 SGHDT and CDR2 YYEEEE. In DNA form, the CDR3 reads TGTGCCAGCAGCTTGTCTGATACGCAGTATTTT. It is translated as CASSLSDTQYF. The full variable domain, rest sourced from reference TRBV5-6 and TRBJ2-3, is DAGVTQSPTHLIKTRGQQVTLRCSPKSGHDTVSWYQQALGQGPQFIFQYYEEEERQRGNFPDRFSGHQFPNYSSELNVNALLLGDSALYLCASSLSDTQYFGPGTRLTVL.

In its sample, this clone was seen a few times. The V call is TRBV27, the J call TRBJ2-5; TRBD1 aligns across 7 bases. Per the germline V gene, CDR1 is MNHEY and CDR2 is SMNVEV (reference sequence). The CDR3 runs to 14 residues. The trim removed 5 bases at V and 2 bases at J, leaving 5 bases unmatched. The CDR3 DNA is TGTGCCAGCAGTCCGCGGACAGGACAAGAGACCCAGTACTTC. Amino acids: CASSPRTGQETQYF.

The chain recombines TRBV7-6 with TRBJ1-1; 8 bases map to TRBD1. Losses at the gene ends were 5 bases for V and 6 bases for J; bases not matched to a gene: 5. Germline lookup yields CDR1 SGHVS and CDR2 FNYEAQ. The CDR3 has 13 residues. The CDR3 is CASSPRQGSEAFF. In DNA form, the CDR3 reads TGTGCCAGCAGCCCTCGACAGGGGTCTGAAGCTTTCTTT. Full variable domain (outside the CDR3, taken from reference TRBV7-6 and TRBJ1-1): GAGVSQSPRYKVTKRGQDVALRCDPISGHVSLYWYRQALGQGPEFLTYFNYEAQQDKSGLPNDRFSAERPEGSISTLTIQRTEQRDSAMYRCASSPRQGSEAFFGQGTRLTVV.

The V gene is TRBV15, the J gene TRBJ1-5; D not certain. This CDR3 has 16 amino acids. Trimming stripped 0 bases from V and 3 bases from J, with 12 bases between. Per germline, CDR1 LNHNV and CDR2 YYDKDF (reference sequence). In nucleotides, the CDR3 is TGTGCCACCAGCAGAGATACTATCCGGTCCAATCAGCCCCAGCATTTT. This codes for CATSRDTIRSNQPQHF.

The V gene is TRBV5-4, the J gene TRBJ2-2, with D possibly matching TRBD1 (7 bases). The CDR3 is made up of 15 amino acids. CDR1 and CDR2 from the germline V gene are SGHNT and YYREEE (reference sequence). V lost 0 bases and J 4 bases, leaving 10 bases between the germline ends. The CDR3 region is CASSLAGGGTGELFF. DNA for the CDR3: TGTGCCAGCAGCTTGGCAGGGGGAGGCACCGGGGAGCTGTTTTTT.

This sequence joins TRBV19 and TRBJ1-2, with 7 bases fitting TRBD1. The CDR3 totals 14 residues. Germline CDR1 is LNHDA and CDR2 is SQIVND (reference sequence). Germline trimming cut 2 bases from V and 4 bases from J; bases unmatched to any gene: 4. The CDR3 DNA reads TGTGCCAGTAGTATAAGGACAGGATTCTATGGCTACACCTTC. Its protein is CASSIRTGFYGYTF.

CDR3 in amino acids: CASSLGAGTNTIYF. CDR3 bases: TGTGCCAGCAGCTTAGGAGCGGGCACAAACACCATATATTTT. The chain combines TRBV11-2 with TRBJ1-3; no clear D. This CDR3 is 14 amino acids long. The V and J ends lost 1 base and 6 bases respectively, with 10 bases between them. Per the germline V gene, CDR1 is SGHAT and CDR2 is FQNNGV.

The chain joins TRBV29-1 to TRBJ1-1; TRBD1 agrees at 7 bases. This CDR3 is built from 13 residues. V shed 4 bases and J 10 bases; nucleotides not matched to a gene: 12. Germline V gene data show CDR1 as SQVTM and CDR2 as ANQGSEA. The CDR3 loop is CSVGAGGGGAAFF. The CDR3 DNA reads as TGCAGCGTTGGGGCTGGTGGAGGGGGCGCAGCTTTCTTT.

The V call is TRBV29-1, the J call TRBJ2-2, with D unclear. Trimming left V 4 bases short and J 1 base short, with 4 bases between. This CDR3 has 12 amino acids. Germline V lookup: CDR1 SQVTM, CDR2 ANQGSEA. CDR3 residues: CSVVVNTGELFF. The CDR3 coding sequence is TGCAGCGTTGTCGTGAACACCGGGGAGCTGTTTTTT.

As concerns this clone: The junction differs from germline at one of its ends, possibly a read error. The CDR3 is CASSLAGSGANGLTF. The CDR3 DNA follows: TGTGCCAGCAGCTTAGCCGGCTCTGGGGCCAACGGCCTGACTTTC. V and J are TRBV7-9 and TRBJ2-6, with D maybe TRBD1 (5 bases). Looked up from germline, CDR1 is SEHNR and CDR2 is FQNEAQ (reference sequence). The CDR3 sequence is 15 residues long.